The T cell receptor (beta chain) described here comes from a study of T cell repertoires in cytomegalovirus infection. TCRdb re-called the reads through MiXCR, storing one row per CDR3 protein. The table lists some 71,000 distinct CDR3 sequences, around 27% of them singletons, with just under 60% in the top ten. Only a few counts were recorded for this clonotype. Its target is not known. V shed 0 bases, J shed 7 bases, and the junction held 5 bases outside the gene matches. The CDR3 is made up of 15 amino acids. Germline loops: CDR1 SGDLS, CDR2 YYNGEE. V is TRBV9 and J is TRBJ1-5; TRBD1 matches 9 bases. This clonotype was obtained from a human donor in good health (CMV status not recorded). Some clones in this sample may be carry-over from other donors' samples. Material: CD8+ T cells from cultured PBMCs, obtained from culture after CMV antigen stimulation. The CDR3 loop reads CASSVGTGDRQPQHF. The DNA for the CDR3 is TGTGCCAGCAGCGTAGGGACAGGGGACCGCCAGCCCCAGCATTTT.